This T cell receptor (beta chain) was sequenced for a study of graft-versus-host responses after intestinal transplantation. General study points: Patients who carried graft-donor T cell macrochimerism also had high graft-versus-host to host-versus-graft clonal ratios in their allografts.

The repertoire was sequenced with immunoSEQ multiplex PCR; TCRdb's copy has only in-frame clones and lacks some. This table holds about 19,000 clones, roughly 82% found once. CDR3 length equals 16 residues. Germline lookup yields CDR1 LGHNA and CDR2 YSLEER. Trimming shortened V by 4 bases and J by 0 bases, and 15 bases separated the two germline ends. In the case of this clone: Its antigen is still unknown.

This material consisted of PBMCs, taken 14 days after transplant. V is TRBV4-3 and J is TRBJ1-1; a possible D gene is TRBD1 (5 bases). This clonotype was sampled from a human patient who received an intestinal transplant, so some T cells may come from the graft donor. CDR3 sequence (DNA): TGCGCCAGCAGCCGTTTACCGGGACCGATGAACACTGAAGCTTTCTTT. Translated: CASSRLPGPMNTEAFF.